A selection of T cell receptor beta chains follows, all from one sample in a study of shared clonotypes between healthy human individuals. The repertoire was sequenced with immunoSEQ multiplex PCR; TCRdb's copy has only in-frame clones and lacks some. The data hold a few million clones, with about 92% observed a single time. Input material: naive CD4+ T cells sorted from blood. These receptors originate from a young man in good health. Both conserved end residues are part of each CDR3. Each record gives: clone size, V gene, J gene, D gene, CDR3 protein, CDR3 DNA. A D gene is named only where the DNA matches it firmly. Where a row states a size, it is once, few, many or the class of an expanded clone; other rows omit it.

.	TRBV5-1	TRBJ2-3	.	CASSSSSAADYTDTQYF	TGCGCCAGCAGCTCCTCTTCGGCAGCCGATTACACAGATACGCAGTATTTT
.	TRBV9	TRBJ2-7	.	CASTNTPPHPEQYF	TGTGCCAGCACTAATACCCCACCCCATCCCGAGCAGTACTTC
.	TRBV15	TRBJ1-1	TRBD1	CATNLDRGFDAFF	TGTGCCACCAATCTAGACAGGGGGTTTGACGCTTTCTTT
.	TRBV6-5	TRBJ1-2	TRBD1	CASSYRDRGDYGYTF	TGTGCCAGCAGTTATCGGGACAGGGGAGACTATGGCTACACCTTC
.	TRBV7-8	TRBJ2-7	.	CASSVGIRDSYEQYF	TGTGCCAGCAGCGTCGGAATAAGGGACTCCTACGAGCAGTACTTC
.	TRBV18	TRBJ1-1	.	CASSRQQNTEAFF	TGTGCCAGCTCAAGGCAGCAAAACACTGAAGCTTTCTTT
few	TRBV28	TRBJ1-1	.	CASRPGTPGGAFF	TGTGCCAGCAGACCGGGGACCCCGGGGGGTGCTTTCTTT
.	TRBV5-4	TRBJ2-3	.	CASRVGRGTDTQYF	TGTGCCAGCAGGGTGGGAAGGGGGACAGATACGCAGTATTTT
.	TRBV13	TRBJ2-1	TRBD2	CASSLRRGGLNEQFF	TGTGCCAGCAGCTTAAGGCGGGGGGGCCTCAATGAGCAGTTCTTC
once	TRBV6-5	TRBJ2-2	.	CASSYWVDTGELFF	TGTGCCAGCAGTTACTGGGTAGACACCGGGGAGCTGTTTTTT
.	TRBV19	TRBJ1-6	TRBD1	CASSWDRQNSPLHF	TGTGCCAGTAGTTGGGACAGGCAGAATTCACCCCTCCACTTT
.	TRBV5-1	TRBJ1-1	.	CASSKTGQNTEAFF	TGCGCCAGCAGCAAGACAGGACAGAACACTGAAGCTTTCTTT
.	TRBV18	TRBJ1-1	.	CASSPQQGDTEAFF	TGTGCCAGCTCACCACAACAGGGTGACACTGAAGCTTTCTTT
.	TRBV5-6	TRBJ2-1	TRBD1	CASSLLADRGRNEQFF	TGTGCCAGCAGCTTGTTGGCTGACAGGGGGAGGAATGAGCAGTTCTTC
.	TRBV10-3	TRBJ1-2	.	CAISGGPGEGYTF	TGTGCCATCAGTGGGGGCCCCGGGGAGGGCTACACCTTC
.	TRBV4-1	TRBJ1-6	.	CASSQDWDESSYNSPLHF	TGCGCCAGCAGCCAAGATTGGGATGAGAGCTCCTATAATTCACCCCTCCACTTT
.	TRBV11-3	TRBJ2-2	TRBD2	CASSFPRRTSGTRVTGELFF	TGTGCCAGCAGCTTCCCTCGTAGGACTAGCGGGACGAGAGTCACCGGGGAGCTGTTTTTT
.	TRBV6-5	TRBJ2-1	.	CASSPPYNEQFF	TGTGCCAGCAGTCCACCATACAATGAGCAGTTCTTC
.	TRBV5-4	TRBJ2-6	.	CASSPDSSGANVLTF	TGTGCCAGCAGTCCCGACAGCTCTGGGGCCAACGTCCTGACTTTC
.	TRBV10-1	TRBJ2-1	.	CASSAASGYEQFF	TGCGCCAGCAGTGCGGCTAGTGGCTATGAGCAGTTCTTC
.	TRBV6-1	TRBJ2-7	.	CAGRGPYEQYF	TGTGCCGGCCGAGGGCCATACGAGCAGTACTTC
.	TRBV18	TRBJ1-2	.	CASSPRTENYGYTF	TGTGCCAGCTCACCGAGGACAGAAAATTATGGCTACACCTTC
.	TRBV6-1	TRBJ2-7	.	CASSATTRPPRNEQYF	TGTGCCAGCAGTGCCACCACCAGACCCCCTAGGAACGAGCAGTACTTC
.	TRBV5-1	TRBJ2-7	.	CASSLVGGYSSYEQYF	TGCGCCAGCAGCTTGGTGGGGGGTTATAGCTCCTACGAGCAGTACTTC
.	TRBV2	TRBJ1-5	TRBD1	CASSTDRDYQPQHF	TGTGCCAGCAGTACGGACAGGGATTATCAGCCCCAGCATTTT